Listed below are T cell receptor beta chains from one sample, sequenced in a study of shared clonotypes between healthy human individuals. TCRdb's copy holds only in-frame clones and misses some; the assay was immunoSEQ multiplex PCR. The table includes around 2,000,000 clones, more than 85% detected once. Sequencing was done on a sample of naive CD8+ T cells from PBMCs. The receptors shown here come from a man between 18 and 35 years old in good health. Some clones in this sample may be carry-over from other donors' samples. Both conserved end residues are part of each CDR3. The order of the fields is D gene, clone size, J gene, V gene, CDR3 DNA, CDR3 protein. The D gene is left open where the match is weak. The size entry is marked missing in some rows and otherwise reads once, few, many or a size class.

NA once TRBJ2-7 TRBV6-1 TGTGCCAGCAAAACAGACAGGTCTTTACTCTACGAGCAGTACTTC CASKTDRSLLYEQYF
NA NA TRBJ1-1 TRBV11-2 TGTGCCAGCAGCCTGACAGTCTTCGTGAACACTGAAGCTTTCTTT CASSLTVFVNTEAFF
NA NA TRBJ2-7 TRBV13 TGTGCCAGCAGGACCCGGGACCAGCCCTACGAGCAGTACTTC CASRTRDQPYEQYF
NA once TRBJ1-5 TRBV6-1 TGTGCCAGCATACAGGGAGATCAGCCCCAGCATTTT CASIQGDQPQHF
TRBD1 NA TRBJ1-4 TRBV29-1 TGCAGCGCCTCGACAGGGAGGGGGTCGGTTGAAAAACTGTTTTTT CSASTGRGSVEKLFF
NA NA TRBJ2-7 TRBV10-3 TGTGCCATCAGTGTCACAGGGCCCAACCTTCCAACCTACGAGCAGTACTTC CAISVTGPNLPTYEQYF
NA once TRBJ1-1 TRBV5-3 TGTGCCGGCACTTGGGGGTCTGAAGCTTTCTTT CAGTWGSEAFF
NA NA TRBJ2-7 TRBV4-2 TGTGCCAGCAGCCAAGATCGTTCGTCCTACGAGCAGTACTTC CASSQDRSSYEQYF
NA NA TRBJ1-2 TRBV13 TGTGCCAGCAGCTTAGGAAGGGACAACTATGGCTACACCTTC CASSLGRDNYGYTF
TRBD1 NA TRBJ2-7 TRBV27 TGTGCCAGCACCCCAGGAAAGGGACAGCCCGGCAACGAGCAGTACTTC CASTPGKGQPGNEQYF
NA NA TRBJ2-7 TRBV4-1 TGCGCCAGCAGCCAAGGCGTAGCGGTCTACGAGCAGTACTTC CASSQGVAVYEQYF
NA NA TRBJ2-7 TRBV27 TGTGCCAGCAGTTTAGGGGGGTTTAAAACCTACGAGCAGTACTTC CASSLGGFKTYEQYF
TRBD1 NA TRBJ1-1 TRBV5-1 TGCGCCAGCAGCCAAGGAACTTCCGGGACAGGGTTCACTGAAGCTTTCTTT CASSQGTSGTGFTEAFF
TRBD2 NA TRBJ2-5 TRBV27 TGTGCCAGCAGTCGACGACTAGCGGGAGGCGGGATCCAAGAGACCCAGTACTTC CASSRRLAGGGIQETQYF
NA NA TRBJ2-3 TRBV7-9 TGTGCCAGCAGCCCACGGGTCCTCGCTGATACGCAGTATTTT CASSPRVLADTQYF
TRBD2 NA TRBJ2-7 TRBV2 TGTGCCAGCAGTGAAGGGACAAGCGGGAGTCCCGAGCAGTACTTC CASSEGTSGSPEQYF
NA NA TRBJ2-7 TRBV27 TGTGCCAGCAGTTTTGGGGGATTTGGCGAGCAGTACTTC CASSFGGFGEQYF